A single sample is the source of the 20 T cell receptor beta chains below, sequenced in a study of human T cells and chemical hapten exposure. Using its own MiXCR run on the RACE reads, TCRdb lists one record per CDR3 protein. The table has 34,000 or so distinct CDR3 sequences, 10% seen once. Stated time point: pre-sensitization, week 0. The treatment denotes: therapeutic diphenylcyclopropenone sensitization with weekly scalp DPC. The template was total RNA from unfractionated whole blood. The specimen was whole blood, collected in connection with sensitization to the hapten diphenylcyclopropenone (DPC). These receptors originate from a man aged 45-65 years with alopecia areata. Some clones in this sample may be carry-over from other donors' samples.

The chain is built from TRBV7-2 and TRBJ1-4; the match to TRBD1 covers 9 bases. Germline V gene lookup returns CDR1 SGHTA and CDR2 FQGNSA. The CDR3 totals 13 residues. Losses at the gene ends were 5 bases for V and 14 bases for J; bases not matched to a gene: 9. The CDR3 reads CASSLGGTGWLFF. The CDR3 DNA follows: TGTGCCAGCAGCCTAGGGGGGACAGGGTGGCTGTTTTTT.

This clonotype was found many times. This chain links TRBV7-9 with TRBJ2-4, with 9 bases identical to TRBD1. Trimming cost V 5 bases and J 1 base; bases outside gene matches: 15. The CDR3 loop spans 19 amino acids. Germline loops: CDR1 SEHNR, CDR2 FQNEAQ (reference sequence). DNA for the CDR3: TGTGCCAGCAGCAATGTTGGGACAGGGAGTCCGTCGGCCAAAAACATTCAGTACTTC. Protein: CASSNVGTGSPSAKNIQYF. The entire variable domain, with the rest obtained from reference TRBV7-9 and TRBJ2-4, is as follows: DTGVSQNPRHKITKRGQNVTFRCDPISEHNRLYWYRQTLGQGPEFLTYFQNEAQLEKSRLLSDRFSAERPKGSFSTLEIQRTEQGDSAMYLCASSNVGTGSPSAKNIQYFGAGTRLSVL.

V and J are TRBV11-2 and TRBJ2-1, with D possibly being TRBD1 or TRBD2 (5 bases each). The CDR3 sequence is 13 residues long. CDR1 and CDR2 from the germline V gene are SGHAT and FQNNGV. Trimming took 0 bases from V and 8 from J, leaving 8 bases between them. CDR3 loop: CASSLDRDDEQFF. CDR3 nucleotides: TGTGCCAGCAGCTTAGACCGGGACGATGAGCAGTTCTTC.

This clonotype was seen only a few times. This chain's CDR3 is CASRSDRGGSYNEQFF. The CDR3 nucleotides are TGTGCCAGTAGATCGGACAGGGGAGGATCCTACAATGAGCAGTTCTTC. The V call is TRBV19, the J call TRBJ2-1; 9 nucleotides align to TRBD1. J lost 1 base, V lost 6 bases, and 7 bases had no gene match. This CDR3 has 16 amino acids. The germline V gene has CDR1 LNHDA and CDR2 SQIVND (reference sequence).

This clonotype was detected many times. The chain employs TRBV28 and TRBJ2-2; D may correspond to TRBD1 or TRBD2 (6 bases each). The germline V gene encodes CDR1 MDHEN and CDR2 SYDVKM. V was shortened by 2 bases and J by 0 bases, with 13 bases between the two germline ends. The CDR3 contains 17 residues. CDR3 nucleotide sequence: TGTGCCAGCAGTTTACAGGGGACTCACCCGAACACCGGGGAGCTGTTTTTT. Translated, it gives CASSLQGTHPNTGELFF.

This clonotype was found many times. The CDR3, as DNA: TGTGCCAGCAGTTTCTCCAGGGGCTACGAGCAGTACTTC. Translation: CASSFSRGYEQYF. The J gene is TRBJ2-7, the V gene TRBV28; D is possibly TRBD1 (6 bases). The CDR3 contains 13 residues. The germline V and J ends were trimmed by 3 bases and 3 bases, with 9 bases remaining between them. CDR1 MDHEN and CDR2 SYDVKM come from the germline V gene.

This clonotype has at least ten counts. The V and J genes are TRBV29-1 and TRBJ1-5, with 7 bases lining up with TRBD1. V lost 6 bases and J lost 2; bases outside the gene matches: 7. The germline V gene encodes CDR1 SQVTM and CDR2 ANQGSEA. This CDR3 is built from 14 residues. The CDR3 DNA reads as TGCAGCGTCGTTGACAGGGACGGCAATCAGCCCCAGCATTTT. It specifies CSVVDRDGNQPQHF.

V and J are TRBV28 and TRBJ1-3; D is ambiguous. The CDR3 consists of 14 residues. The ends were cut back, 8 bases at V and 2 bases at J, with 13 bases in the middle. Germline CDR1 and CDR2: MDHEN and SYDVKM. CDR3 nucleotides: TGTGCCAGCCGAGGTCCTGGAACTGGAAACACCATATATTTT. The encoded protein is CASRGPGTGNTIYF.

This clonotype was counted at least ten times. The rearrangement links TRBV10-2 to TRBJ2-5, with 7 bases fitting TRBD2. The V and J ends lost 6 bases and 0 bases, in that order; junction bases with no gene match: 1. Per germline, CDR1 WSHSY and CDR2 SAAADI. This CDR3 spans 13 amino acids. This CDR3 reads CASRLADQETQYF. CDR3 in DNA: TGCGCCAGCAGGCTAGCGGACCAAGAGACCCAGTACTTC.

This clonotype showed up just a few times. The J gene is TRBJ2-2, the V gene TRBV5-1; weak D call: TRBD1 (5 bases). The V and J ends lost 3 bases and 2 bases respectively, with 8 bases between them. The CDR3 is 14 amino acids. Per the germline V gene, CDR1 is SGHRS and CDR2 is YFSETQ. The CDR3 spells CASSSGHNTGELFF. CDR3 sequence (DNA): TGCGCCAGCAGCTCAGGACACAACACCGGGGAGCTGTTTTTT.

The chain has TRBV7-2 and TRBJ2-1; D is uncertain. The V end lost 5 bases, the J end lost 8 bases, and 13 bases lay between the germline ends. This CDR3 is 13 amino acids long. The germline gives CDR1 SGHTA, CDR2 FQGNSA. Here the CDR3 DNA reads TGTGCCAGCAGCACGACAATTCACCATGAGCAGTTCTTC. Protein sequence: CASSTTIHHEQFF.

In this sample, this clonotype turned up many times. This chain joins TRBV7-2 and TRBJ2-3; 7 bases line up with TRBD2. The junction had 7 bases not matched to a gene; V was cut back by 5 bases and J by 2 bases. Germline assignment: CDR1 SGHTA and CDR2 FQGNSA. CDR3 length: 15 amino acids. CDR3 amino acids: CASSGRAGPTDTQYF. CDR3 nucleotide sequence: TGTGCCAGCAGCGGCCGAGCGGGGCCCACAGATACGCAGTATTTT.

The chain couples TRBV29-1 to TRBJ1-1; D is perhaps TRBD1 (6 bases). The CDR3 is 13 residues long. V lost 5 bases to trimming and J lost 0 bases, with 10 bases between them. Germline values: CDR1 SQVTM, CDR2 ANQGSEA. The DNA for the CDR3 is TGCAGCGTTACAGGGAACCTGAACACTGAAGCTTTCTTT. This sequence encodes CSVTGNLNTEAFF.

The chain joins TRBV11-2 to TRBJ2-1; no definite D call. Per the germline V gene, CDR1 is SGHAT and CDR2 is FQNNGV. This CDR3 is built from 15 residues. V dropped 5 bases and J dropped 3 bases, with 14 bases sitting between them. The CDR3, as DNA: TGTGCCAGCAGCGAGGCCACCGGTCGCTACAATGAGCAGTTCTTC. Its translation is CASSEATGRYNEQFF.

This clonotype came up many times. The V call is TRBV20-1, the J call TRBJ1-4; D remains unclear. V was cut by 6 bases and J by 4 bases, with 15 bases left in between. Germline V gives CDR1 DFQATT, CDR2 SNEGSKA (reference sequence). The CDR3 is made up of 14 amino acids. CDR3 sequence (DNA): TGCAGTGCCGCCAGGCTGATGGGTAATGAAAAACTGTTTTTT. Translation gives CSAARLMGNEKLFF.

This clonotype came up many times. The V gene is TRBV20-1, the J gene TRBJ2-1; TRBD2 agrees at 11 bases. CDR1 and CDR2 (germline): DFQATT, SNEGSKA (reference sequence). The CDR3 contains 16 residues. The V gene end was trimmed by 3 bases and the J gene end by 4 bases; junction bases not matched to a gene: 8. The CDR3 loop is CSASPIAGGGYNEQFF. The DNA of the CDR3 is TGCAGTGCTAGCCCGATAGCGGGAGGGGGATACAATGAGCAGTTCTTC.

In this sample, this clonotype turned up a few times. The V and J genes are TRBV3-1 and TRBJ2-7, with unresolved D. V shed 3 bases and J shed 2 bases, with 5 bases lying between them. The CDR3 has 12 residues. Per the germline V gene, CDR1 is LGHDT and CDR2 is YNNKEL (reference sequence). Here the CDR3 reads CASSHETYEQYF. In DNA form, the CDR3 reads TGTGCCAGCAGCCACGAAACCTACGAGCAGTACTTC.

This clonotype was seen ten or more times. The chain joins TRBV20-1 to TRBJ2-7; TRBD1 matches 8 bases. CDR1 and CDR2 (germline): DFQATT, SNEGSKA (reference sequence). The V gene end was trimmed by 5 bases and the J gene end by 7 bases; junction bases not matched to a gene: 4. This CDR3 contains 11 residues. CDR3 amino acids: CSASRDREQYF. CDR3 DNA sequence: TGCAGTGCTTCCCGGGACAGGGAGCAGTACTTC.

CDR3: CSARDGDRSGNTIYF. The CDR3, as DNA: TGCAGTGCTAGAGATGGGGACAGAAGTGGAAACACCATATATTTT. The rearrangement links TRBV20-1 to TRBJ1-3; TRBD1 matches at 7 bases. CDR3 length: 15 residues. The germline gives CDR1 DFQATT, CDR2 SNEGSKA (reference sequence). J gave up 3 bases and V 0 bases, and 5 bases lay outside the gene matches.

In its sample, this clonotype was seen many times. The V call is TRBV11-2, the J call TRBJ2-1; D unclear. CDR1 SGHAT and CDR2 FQNNGV come from the germline V gene. V lost 2 bases and J lost 6, with 8 bases in between. The CDR3 loop spans 13 amino acids. The CDR3 sequence is CASSLSWFNEQFF. The CDR3, as DNA: TGTGCCAGCAGCTTATCTTGGTTCAATGAGCAGTTCTTC.